This TCR beta chain comes out of a study of patients and donors after allogeneic stem cell transplantation. TCRdb fed the RT-PCR reads into MiXCR, producing one record per CDR3 protein. The sample includes about 57,000 distinct CDR3 sequences, 13% of them seen just once. The CDR3 is 15 residues long. Germline CDR1 and CDR2: MNHEY and SMNVEV (reference sequence). The ends were cut back, 4 bases at V and 5 bases at J, with 15 bases in the middle. This sequence was found in a human donor who was either an allogeneic HSCT recipient or a stem cell or donor lymphocyte infusion donor (not recorded which). It is not recorded whose cells these are; they may come from a transplant donor. V is TRBV27 and J is TRBJ2-1, with D perhaps matching TRBD2 (6 bases). The sequencing input was blood, either unsorted or a sorted T cell fraction (not recorded which). The CDR3 DNA follows: TGTGCCAGCAGTTCCTTTTCGTGGAGGGACAATGAGCAGTTCTTC. Residues: CASSSFSWRDNEQFF.